This TCR beta chain was found in a study of OX40 agonist ivuxolimab in advanced cancers. Study overall: Patients enrolled in dose escalation were diagnosed with hepatocellular carcinoma, melanoma, renal cell or head and neck cancer. Males comprised 70% to 90% of the group, whose mean age was about 61 years (range about 23 to 80). In three patients, partial responses were observed, one with hepatocellular carcinoma and two with cutaneous melanoma.

Libraries were prepared by immunoSEQ multiplex PCR; TCRdb keeps only in-frame clonotypes and omits some of them. The data hold around 80,000 clones, with about 86% observed a single time. General study results and limits: On average, a greater number of expanded clones characterised CD8+ T cells relative to CD4+.

With regard to this clone: No antigen is known for it.

The source of this sequence is an adult with an advanced solid tumor such as melanoma, head and neck, liver or kidney cancer. The source material was CD4+ or CD8+ T cells sorted from blood, sampled in a trial of the OX40 agonist ivuxolimab.

In DNA, the CDR3 is TGTGCCAGCAGCTTCCGGACAGGAGGGGGGGATACGCAGTATTTT. Translating gives CASSFRTGGGDTQYF. The chain links TRBV7-9 to TRBJ2-3; weak D call: TRBD1 (7 bases). The CDR3 totals 15 residues. Per germline, CDR1 SEHNR and CDR2 FQNEAQ (reference sequence). V gave up 3 bases and J gave up 6 bases, with 16 bases separating them.